This T cell receptor (beta chain) was profiled in a study of blood T cell repertoires in COVID-19. The CDR3 extends over 17 amino acids. With 1 base clipped from V and 0 bases from J, the junction kept 7 bases outside the gene matches. Germline V gene data show CDR1 as LGHDT and CDR2 as YNNKEL (reference sequence). TCRdb's copy holds only in-frame clones and misses some; the assay was immunoSEQ multiplex PCR. The profile shows 150,000 to 180,000 clones, around 82% of them singletons. The clonotype originates from a man in his 60s with COVID-19, enrolled during active disease. Sequencing used peripheral blood. V gene TRBV3-1 (or the pseudogene TRBV3-2) combines with J gene TRBJ1-1; 8 bases map to TRBD1. The CDR3 DNA reads TGTGCCAGCAGCCAAGGTTCGGCAGGGGGCATGAACACTGAAGCTTTCTTT. Encoded protein: CASSQGSAGGMNTEAFF.